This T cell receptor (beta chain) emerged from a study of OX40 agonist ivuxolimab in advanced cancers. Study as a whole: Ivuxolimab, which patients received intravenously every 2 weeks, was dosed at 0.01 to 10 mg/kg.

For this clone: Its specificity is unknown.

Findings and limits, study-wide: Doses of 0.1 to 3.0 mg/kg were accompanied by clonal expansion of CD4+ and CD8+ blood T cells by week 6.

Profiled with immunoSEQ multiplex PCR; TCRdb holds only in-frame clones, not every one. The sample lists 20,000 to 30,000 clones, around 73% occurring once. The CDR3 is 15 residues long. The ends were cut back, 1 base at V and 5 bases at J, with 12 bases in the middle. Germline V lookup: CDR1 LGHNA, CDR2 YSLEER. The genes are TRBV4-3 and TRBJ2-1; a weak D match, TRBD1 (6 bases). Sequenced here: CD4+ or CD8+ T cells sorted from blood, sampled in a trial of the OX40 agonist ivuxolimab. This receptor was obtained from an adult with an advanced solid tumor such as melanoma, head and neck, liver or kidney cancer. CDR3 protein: CASSQGETGNNEQFF. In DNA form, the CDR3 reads TGCGCCAGCAGCCAAGGGGAAACAGGGAACAATGAGCAGTTCTTC.